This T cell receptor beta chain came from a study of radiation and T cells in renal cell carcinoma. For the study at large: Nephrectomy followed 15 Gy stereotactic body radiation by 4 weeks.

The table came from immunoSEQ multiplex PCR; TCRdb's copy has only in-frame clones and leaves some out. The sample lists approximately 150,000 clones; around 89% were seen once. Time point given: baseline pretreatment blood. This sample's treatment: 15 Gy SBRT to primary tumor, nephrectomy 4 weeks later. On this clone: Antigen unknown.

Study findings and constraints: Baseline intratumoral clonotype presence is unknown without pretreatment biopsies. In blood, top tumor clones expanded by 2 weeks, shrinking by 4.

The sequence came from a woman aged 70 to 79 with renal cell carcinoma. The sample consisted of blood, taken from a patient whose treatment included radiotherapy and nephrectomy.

The CDR3 protein is CASKETVSGNTIYF. CDR3 in DNA: TGTGCCAGTAAAGAAACAGTCTCTGGAAACACCATATATTTT. The chain joins TRBV19 to TRBJ1-3; no definite D call. The germline V gene encodes CDR1 LNHDA and CDR2 SQIVND (reference sequence). Between the trimmed V and J ends, which lost 7 bases and 0 bases, there was a span of 10 bases. This CDR3 contains 14 residues.